The text below deals with one T cell receptor beta chain. Between the trimmed V and J ends, which lost 5 bases and 4 bases, there was a span of 5 bases. This CDR3 has 11 amino acids. Germline V lookup: CDR1 SEHNR, CDR2 FQNEAQ (reference sequence). Nominal health characterized the donors when sampled, though unrecorded immune exposures were likely. This sample is part of a study of cytomegalovirus exposure and HLA in healthy donors. PCR involved 60 Vbeta and 13 Jbeta primers. Produced via immunoSEQ multiplex PCR; TCRdb's table is partial and in-frame only. The repertoire has some 150,000 clones, just under 65% of them found once; the top ten carry roughly 7%.

Sequenced material: PBMCs. The gene calls are TRBV7-9 and TRBJ1-2; D uncertain. The receptor was isolated from a woman aged 60-70 years in good health and CMV-seropositive. The CDR3 coding sequence is TGTGCCAGCAGCCAGATCTATGGCTACACCTTC. Translated, it gives CASSQIYGYTF.